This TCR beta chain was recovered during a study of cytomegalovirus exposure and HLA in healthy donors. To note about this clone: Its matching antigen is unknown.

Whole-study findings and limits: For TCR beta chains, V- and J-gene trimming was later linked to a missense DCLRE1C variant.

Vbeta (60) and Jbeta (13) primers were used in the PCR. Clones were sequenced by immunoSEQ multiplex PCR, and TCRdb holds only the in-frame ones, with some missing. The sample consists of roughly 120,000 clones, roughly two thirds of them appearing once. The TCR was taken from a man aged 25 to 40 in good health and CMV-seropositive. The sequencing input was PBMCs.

CDR3 sequence reads: CATSRDWAGGGRGEQFF. The DNA of the CDR3 is TGTGCCACCAGCAGAGATTGGGCGGGAGGGGGGAGGGGGGAGCAGTTCTTC. V is TRBV15 and J is TRBJ2-1; TRBD2 aligns across 9 bases. The CDR3 covers 17 residues. Germline loops: CDR1 LNHNV, CDR2 YYDKDF (reference sequence). The V and J ends lost 0 bases and 10 bases, in that order; junction bases with no gene match: 13.